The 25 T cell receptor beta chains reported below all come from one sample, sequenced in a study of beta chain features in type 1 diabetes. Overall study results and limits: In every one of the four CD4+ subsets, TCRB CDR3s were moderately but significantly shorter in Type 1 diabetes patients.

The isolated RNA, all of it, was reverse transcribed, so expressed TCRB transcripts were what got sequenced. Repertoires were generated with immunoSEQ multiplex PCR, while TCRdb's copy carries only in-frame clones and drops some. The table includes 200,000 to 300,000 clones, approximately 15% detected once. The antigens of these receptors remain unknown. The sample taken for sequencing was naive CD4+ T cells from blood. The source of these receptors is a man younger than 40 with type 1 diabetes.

The CDR3 is CASSFTSGRQQNIQYF. The CDR3 DNA reads as TGTGCCAGCAGCTTTACTAGCGGGAGGCAACAAAACATTCAGTACTTC. The chain employs TRBV11-2 and TRBJ2-4, with 12 nucleotides matching TRBD2. Germline values: CDR1 SGHAT, CDR2 FQNNGV. The CDR3 loop spans 16 amino acids. V lost 3 bases and J lost 5; bases outside the gene matches: 5.

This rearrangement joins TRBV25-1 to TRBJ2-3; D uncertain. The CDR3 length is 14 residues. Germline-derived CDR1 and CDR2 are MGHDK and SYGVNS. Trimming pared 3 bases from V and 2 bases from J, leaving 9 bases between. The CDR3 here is CASSEGRLTDTQYF. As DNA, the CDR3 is TGTGCCAGCAGTGAGGGCCGCCTCACAGATACGCAGTATTTT.

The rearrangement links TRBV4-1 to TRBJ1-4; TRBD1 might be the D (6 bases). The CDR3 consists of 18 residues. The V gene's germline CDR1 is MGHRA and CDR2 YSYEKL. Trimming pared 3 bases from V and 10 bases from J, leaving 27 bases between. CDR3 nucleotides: TGCGCCAGCAGCCATCCACAAGAGTTACGGGGGGCGGAGGTAAAACTGTTTTTT. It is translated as CASSHPQELRGAEVKLFF.

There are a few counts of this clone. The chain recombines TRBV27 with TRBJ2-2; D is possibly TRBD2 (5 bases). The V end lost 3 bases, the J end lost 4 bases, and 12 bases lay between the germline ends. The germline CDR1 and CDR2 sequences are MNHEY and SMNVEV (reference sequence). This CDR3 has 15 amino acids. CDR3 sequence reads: CASSLPRGGTGELFF. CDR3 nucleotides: TGTGCCAGCAGTTTGCCCCGAGGAGGCACCGGGGAGCTGTTTTTT.

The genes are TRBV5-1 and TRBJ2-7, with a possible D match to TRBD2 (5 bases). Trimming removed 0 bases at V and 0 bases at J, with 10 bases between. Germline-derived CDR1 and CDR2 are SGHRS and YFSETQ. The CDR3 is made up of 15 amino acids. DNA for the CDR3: TGCGCCAGCAGCTTGGTTCGGGGTTCCTCCTACGAGCAGTACTTC. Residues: CASSLVRGSSYEQYF.

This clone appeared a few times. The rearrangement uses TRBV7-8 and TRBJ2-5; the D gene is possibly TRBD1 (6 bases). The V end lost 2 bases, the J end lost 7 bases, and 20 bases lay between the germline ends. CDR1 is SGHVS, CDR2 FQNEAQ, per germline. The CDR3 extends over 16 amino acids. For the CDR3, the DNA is TGTGCCAGCAGCTTACGGGAAGGGGGAAACTCGGGGACCCAGTACTTC. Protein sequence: CASSLREGGNSGTQYF.

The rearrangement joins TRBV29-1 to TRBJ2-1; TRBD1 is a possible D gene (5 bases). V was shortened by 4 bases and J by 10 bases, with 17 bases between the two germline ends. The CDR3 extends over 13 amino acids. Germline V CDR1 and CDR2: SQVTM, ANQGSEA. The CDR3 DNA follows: TGCAGCGTTGCAGCAGTTGGGGCCAGAGAGCAGTTCTTC. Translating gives CSVAAVGAREQFF.

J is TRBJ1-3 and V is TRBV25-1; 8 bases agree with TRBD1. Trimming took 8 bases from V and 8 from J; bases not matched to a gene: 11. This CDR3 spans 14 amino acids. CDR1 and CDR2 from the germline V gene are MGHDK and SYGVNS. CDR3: CASGLGQGVHTIYF. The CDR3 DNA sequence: TGTGCCAGCGGCCTAGGACAGGGCGTACACACCATATATTTT.

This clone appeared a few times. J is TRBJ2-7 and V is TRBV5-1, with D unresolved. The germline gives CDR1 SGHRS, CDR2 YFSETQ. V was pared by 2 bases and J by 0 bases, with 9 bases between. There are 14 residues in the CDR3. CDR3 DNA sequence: TGCGCCAGCAGCTTAGAGAGAAGCTCCTACGAGCAGTACTTC. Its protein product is CASSLERSSYEQYF.

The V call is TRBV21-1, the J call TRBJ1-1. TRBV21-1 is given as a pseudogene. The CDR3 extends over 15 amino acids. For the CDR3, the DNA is TGTGCCAGCACCCCGTCGGGAGAAATGAACACTGAAGCTTTCTTT. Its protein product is CASTPSGEMNTEAFF.

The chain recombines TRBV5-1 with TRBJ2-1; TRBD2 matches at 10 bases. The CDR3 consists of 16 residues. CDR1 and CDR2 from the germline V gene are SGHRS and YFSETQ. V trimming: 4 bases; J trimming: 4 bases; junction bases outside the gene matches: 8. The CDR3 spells CASSDRTSGQYNEQFF. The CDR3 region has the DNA TGCGCCAGCAGCGACAGGACTAGCGGCCAATACAATGAGCAGTTCTTC.

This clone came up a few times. CDR3 coding DNA: TGTGCCAGCAGCCCCTACAGCGGGGGGGGTTACAATGAGCAGTTCTTC. Translated, it gives CASSPYSGGGYNEQFF. The chain joins TRBV9 to TRBJ2-1, with 10 bases matching TRBD2. The J segment lost 4 bases and the V segment lost 4 bases, leaving 8 bases of the junction unmatched. Germline V lookup: CDR1 SGDLS, CDR2 YYNGEE. The CDR3 consists of 16 residues.

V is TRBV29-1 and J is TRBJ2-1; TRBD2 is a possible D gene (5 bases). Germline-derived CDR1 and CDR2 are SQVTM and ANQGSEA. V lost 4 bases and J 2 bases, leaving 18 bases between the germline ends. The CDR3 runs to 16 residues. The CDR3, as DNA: TGCAGCGTTGGTTCAGTTCGGGTCGGGGCCTACAATGAGCAGTTCTTC. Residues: CSVGSVRVGAYNEQFF.

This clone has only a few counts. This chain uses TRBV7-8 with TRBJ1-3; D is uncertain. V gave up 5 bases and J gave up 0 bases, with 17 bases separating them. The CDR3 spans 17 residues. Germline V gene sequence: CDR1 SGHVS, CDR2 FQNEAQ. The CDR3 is CASSPLARSSSGNTIYF. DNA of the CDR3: TGTGCCAGCAGCCCCCTTGCACGATCGAGCTCTGGAAACACCATATATTTT.

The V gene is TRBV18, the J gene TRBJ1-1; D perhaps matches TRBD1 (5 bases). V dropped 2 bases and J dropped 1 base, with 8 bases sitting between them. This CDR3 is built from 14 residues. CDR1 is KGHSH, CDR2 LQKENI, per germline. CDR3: CASSPIRANTEAFF. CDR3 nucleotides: TGTGCCAGCTCACCAATCAGGGCGAACACTGAAGCTTTCTTT.

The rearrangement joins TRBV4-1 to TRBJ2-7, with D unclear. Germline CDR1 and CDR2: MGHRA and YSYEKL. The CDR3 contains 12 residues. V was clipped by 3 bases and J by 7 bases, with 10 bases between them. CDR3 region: CASSQIGFEQYF. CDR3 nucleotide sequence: TGCGCCAGCAGCCAGATCGGGTTTGAGCAGTACTTC.

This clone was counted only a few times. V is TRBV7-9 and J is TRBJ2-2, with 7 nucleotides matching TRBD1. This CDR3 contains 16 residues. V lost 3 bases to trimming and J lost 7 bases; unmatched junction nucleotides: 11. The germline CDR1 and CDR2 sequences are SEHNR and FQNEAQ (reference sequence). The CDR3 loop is CASSFAGQVRGGELFF. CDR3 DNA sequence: TGTGCCAGCAGCTTCGCCGGACAGGTCAGGGGCGGGGAGCTGTTTTTT.

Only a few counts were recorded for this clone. The CDR3 protein is CASTQGDSHTQYF. For the CDR3, the DNA is TGTGCCAGCACCCAGGGGGACTCGCATACGCAGTATTTT. The chain combines TRBV27 with TRBJ2-3, with a weak D call TRBD1 (7 bases). The V end was cut by 7 bases, the J end by 7 bases, with 15 bases between. This CDR3 has 13 amino acids. Per the germline V gene, CDR1 is MNHEY and CDR2 is SMNVEV (reference sequence).

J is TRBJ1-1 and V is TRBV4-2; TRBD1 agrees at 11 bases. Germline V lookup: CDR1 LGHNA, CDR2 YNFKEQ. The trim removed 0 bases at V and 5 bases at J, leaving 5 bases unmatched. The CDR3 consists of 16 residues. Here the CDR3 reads CASSQDVDRGRTEAFF. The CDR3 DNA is TGTGCCAGCAGCCAAGACGTGGACAGGGGGCGAACTGAAGCTTTCTTT.

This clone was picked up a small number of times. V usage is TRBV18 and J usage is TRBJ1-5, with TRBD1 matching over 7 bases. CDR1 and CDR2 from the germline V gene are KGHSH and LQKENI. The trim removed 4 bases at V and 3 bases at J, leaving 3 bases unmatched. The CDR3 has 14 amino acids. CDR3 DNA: TGTGCCAGCTCACTCGACAGGGACAATCAGCCCCAGCATTTT. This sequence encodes CASSLDRDNQPQHF.

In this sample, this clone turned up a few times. CDR3 loop: CASSETDRALYF. In DNA, the CDR3 is TGTGCCAGCAGCGAGACGGACAGGGCGTTGTACTTC. The genes are TRBV2 and TRBJ2-4, with TRBD1 matching 8 bases. CDR3 size: 12 residues. CDR1 is SNHLY, CDR2 FYNNEI, per germline. V trimming: 6 bases; J trimming: 15 bases; junction bases outside the gene matches: 10.

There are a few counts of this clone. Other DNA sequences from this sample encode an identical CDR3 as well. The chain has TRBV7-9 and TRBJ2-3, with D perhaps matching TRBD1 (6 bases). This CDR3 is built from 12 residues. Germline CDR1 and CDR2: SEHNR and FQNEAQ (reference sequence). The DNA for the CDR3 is TGTGCTGGGGGCGGAGGCACAGATACGCAGTATTTT. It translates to CAGGGGTDTQYF.

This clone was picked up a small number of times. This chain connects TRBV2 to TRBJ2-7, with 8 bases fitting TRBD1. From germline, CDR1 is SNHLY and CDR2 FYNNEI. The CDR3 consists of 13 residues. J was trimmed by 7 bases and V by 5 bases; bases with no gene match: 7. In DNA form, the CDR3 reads TGTGCCAGCAGTCCAGGGGGCAGATGGGAGCAGTACTTC. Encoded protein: CASSPGGRWEQYF.

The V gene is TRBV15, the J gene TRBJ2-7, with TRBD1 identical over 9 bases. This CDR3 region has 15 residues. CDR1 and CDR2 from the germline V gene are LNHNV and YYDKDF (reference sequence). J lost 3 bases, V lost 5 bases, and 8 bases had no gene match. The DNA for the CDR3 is TGTGCCACCAGCCGGGGACAGGGAGGGAGCTACGAGCAGTACTTC. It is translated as CATSRGQGGSYEQYF.

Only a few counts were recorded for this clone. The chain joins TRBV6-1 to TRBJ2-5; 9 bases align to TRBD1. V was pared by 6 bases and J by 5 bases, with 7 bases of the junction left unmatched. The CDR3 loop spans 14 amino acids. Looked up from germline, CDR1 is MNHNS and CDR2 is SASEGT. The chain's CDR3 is CASRKQGAGETQYF. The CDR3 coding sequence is TGTGCCAGCAGGAAACAGGGGGCGGGGGAGACCCAGTACTTC.